This T cell receptor (beta chain) is from a study of graft-versus-host responses after intestinal transplantation. About the research overall: Recipients underwent multivisceral, liver-intestinal, or isolated intestinal transplants. Study results and caveats: Allograft graft-versus-host to host-versus-graft clonal ratios ran high in patients with graft-donor T cell macrochimerism. Early post-transplant HvG declines tracked with peak circulating GvH clone levels.

Sequencing was performed with immunoSEQ multiplex PCR; in TCRdb, only in-frame clones are kept and a portion is missing. The top ten hold around 0.1% of the sample, which has 85,000 to 90,000 clones, around 90% seen once. Regarding this clone: Its cognate antigen is unknown.

The V and J ends lost 0 bases and 5 bases respectively, with 10 bases between them. CDR3 length: 15 residues. From germline, CDR1 is LNHNV and CDR2 YYDKDF (reference sequence). This clonotype was obtained from a human donor who received an intestinal transplant. The genes are TRBV15 and TRBJ1-4, with D unclear. This material consisted of unstimulated CD4+ T cells sorted from spleen or lymph node cells, taken before intestinal transplant. The CDR3 nucleotides are TGTGCCACCAGCAGAGATGCCAACAGCAATGAAAAACTGTTTTTT. Protein: CATSRDANSNEKLFF.